A single sample gave rise to the 13 T cell receptor beta chains below, sequenced in a study of blood T cell repertoires in COVID-19. The table came from immunoSEQ multiplex PCR; TCRdb's copy has only in-frame clones and leaves some out. This sample has approximately 340,000 clones, with roughly nine tenths found just once. Material for sequencing was PBMCs or T cells enriched from blood (not recorded which). The receptors shown here come from a woman aged 40 to 50 who had been exposed to COVID-19.

The CDR3 region has the DNA TGTGCCAGCAGCCTGACACGTGAGCAGTTCTTC. It yields the protein CASSLTREQFF. The rearrangement joins TRBV13 to TRBJ2-1; D gene ambiguous. V dropped 5 bases and J dropped 9 bases, with 8 bases sitting between them. CDR1 is PRHDT, CDR2 FYEKMQ, per germline (reference sequence). The CDR3 consists of 11 residues.

The V gene is TRBV5-5, the J gene TRBJ2-7; no clear D gene. Trimming removed 2 bases at V and 0 bases at J, with 12 bases between. Germline V gene data show CDR1 as SGHKS and CDR2 as YYEKEE (reference sequence). The CDR3 sequence is 15 residues long. CDR3 sequence reads: CASSLLDTFSYEQYF. Written as DNA, the CDR3 is TGTGCCAGCAGCTTACTTGACACCTTCTCCTACGAGCAGTACTTC.

V usage is TRBV7-2 and J usage is TRBJ2-1; 7 bases map to TRBD1. CDR1 is SGHTA, CDR2 FQGNSA, per germline. The CDR3 spans 15 residues. Trimming cost V 4 bases and J 7 bases; bases outside gene matches: 10. DNA for the CDR3: TGTGCCAGCAGCTACTCCGGGACAGCATTAAATGAGCAGTTCTTC. Translating gives CASSYSGTALNEQFF.

This chain links TRBV7-6 with TRBJ1-2, with 10 positions matching TRBD1. The germline gives CDR1 SGHVS, CDR2 FNYEAQ. The CDR3 is 16 amino acids. V dropped 2 bases and J dropped 2; count of bases not matched to a gene: 5. The CDR3 coding sequence is TGTGCCAGCAGCTTATCCTCGGACAGGGGGAACTATGGCTACACCTTC. Its protein is CASSLSSDRGNYGYTF.

The chain uses TRBV20-1 and TRBJ1-2; D is uncertain. The V and J ends lost 3 bases and 4 bases respectively, with 9 bases between them. This CDR3 has 12 amino acids. Germline-derived CDR1 and CDR2 are DFQATT and SNEGSKA (reference sequence). The CDR3 nucleotides read TGCAGTGCTAGTTACGCGGGCTATGGCTACACCTTC. It encodes CSASYAGYGYTF.

The gene calls are TRBV10-2 and TRBJ1-2; the D gene is possibly TRBD1 (6 bases). The length of the CDR3 is 13 residues. V was cut by 3 bases and J by 6 bases, with 11 bases left in between. From germline, CDR1 is WSHSY and CDR2 SAAADI. The CDR3 sequence: CASSDRGSNGYTF. The CDR3 nucleotides are TGCGCCAGCAGTGATAGGGGGAGTAATGGCTACACCTTC.

The V and J genes are TRBV5-1 and TRBJ2-1; TRBD2 aligns across 10 bases. The CDR3 runs 16 residues. Germline CDR1 is SGHRS and CDR2 is YFSETQ. V dropped 4 bases and J dropped 0; count of bases not matched to a gene: 4. This CDR3 is CASSRASGSSYNEQFF. The CDR3 DNA reads as TGCGCCAGCAGCAGAGCTAGCGGGAGCTCCTACAATGAGCAGTTCTTC. Using reference TRBV5-1 and TRBJ2-1 for the parts outside the CDR3, the full variable domain is KAGVTQTPRYLIKTRGQQVTLSCSPISGHRSVSWYQQTPGQGLQFLFEYFSETQRNKGNFPGRFSGRQFSNSRSEMNVSTLELGDSALYLCASSRASGSSYNEQFFGPGTRLTVL.

The chain links TRBV10-3 to TRBJ2-3; possibly TRBD1 for D (5 bases). The CDR3 runs 12 residues. Between the trimmed V and J ends, which lost 8 bases and 5 bases, there was a span of 11 bases. Germline V gene lookup returns CDR1 ENHRY and CDR2 SYGVKD. The CDR3 DNA reads as TGTGCCATCGGCGCTAGGGGAGATACGCAGTATTTT. It yields the protein CAIGARGDTQYF.

This chain links TRBV19 with TRBJ2-7; 11 bases are shared with TRBD1. J gave up 5 bases and V 7 bases, and 7 bases lay outside the gene matches. This CDR3 has 14 amino acids. CDR1 is LNHDA, CDR2 SQIVND, per germline (reference sequence). CDR3 sequence: CASTRDRGSHEQYF. The DNA for the CDR3 is TGTGCCAGTACCCGGGACAGGGGGAGCCACGAGCAGTACTTC.

The CDR3 sequence: CASSLGTGSYNSPLHF. The DNA for the CDR3 is TGTGCCAGCAGCTTGGGGACAGGCTCCTATAATTCACCCCTCCACTTT. The chain uses TRBV11-3 and TRBJ1-6; 8 bases fit TRBD1. With V trimmed by 3 bases and J by 0 bases, 1 base remained unmatched. The V gene's germline CDR1 is SGHNT and CDR2 YENEEA. CDR3 length: 16 residues.

This clone was seen just once. The chain uses TRBV7-3 and TRBJ2-3; tentatively, D is TRBD2 (5 bases). The ends were cut back, 5 bases at V and 2 bases at J, with 11 bases in the middle. This CDR3 is 14 amino acids long. Germline V gene lookup returns CDR1 SGHTA and CDR2 FQGTGA. For the CDR3, the DNA is TGTGCCAGCAGCACAAAGGGAGCCACAGATACGCAGTATTTT. This sequence encodes CASSTKGATDTQYF.

The V call is TRBV5-6, the J call TRBJ1-5; D is unclear. CDR1 is SGHDT, CDR2 YYEEEE, per germline. This CDR3 has 14 residues. The ends were cut back, 1 base at V and 7 bases at J, with 12 bases in the middle. CDR3 residues: CASSLSGISQPQHF. The CDR3 DNA is TGTGCCAGCAGCTTGTCTGGCATCTCACAGCCCCAGCATTTT.

The table lists this clone with a count of one. A read error may account for a junction end that differs from germline. This chain uses TRBV7-7 with TRBJ2-1; 9 bases are a match to TRBD2. The CDR3 is 16 amino acids. Germline V gene lookup returns CDR1 SSHAT and CDR2 FNYEAQ (reference sequence). The CDR3 coding sequence is TGTGCTAGCAGCTTAAAGCTCAGCGGGGGGTACAATGAGCAGTTCTTC. The encoded protein is CASSLKLSGGYNEQFF.